These 30 T cell receptor beta chains share one sample of origin, sequenced in a study of beta chain features in type 1 diabetes. The study, taken as a whole, reports: Type 1 diabetes patients had TCRB CDR3s that were shorter (moderately but significantly so) in all four CD4+ subsets.

The antigens for these receptors are not known. Expressed TCRB transcripts were sequenced because the entire RNA isolate underwent reverse transcription. Sequencing was performed with immunoSEQ multiplex PCR; in TCRdb, only in-frame clones are kept and a portion is missing. Among nearly 700,000 clones, around an eighth were seen once, and the ten largest hold 0.022%. Sequenced input: naive CD4+ T cells from blood. Source of these receptors: a man younger than 30 with type 1 diabetes.

This clone was seen more than once but under ten times. V is TRBV13 and J is TRBJ2-3; 10 nucleotides agree with TRBD2. CDR3 length: 17 residues. CDR1 is PRHDT, CDR2 FYEKMQ, per germline (reference sequence). Losses at the gene ends were 3 bases for V and 6 bases for J; bases not matched to a gene: 12. The CDR3 sequence: CASSFAALAGVRDTQYF. The CDR3 region has the DNA TGTGCCAGCAGCTTCGCCGCCCTAGCGGGGGTCAGGGATACGCAGTATTTT. The complete variable domain, with remaining parts taken from reference TRBV13 and TRBJ2-3, reads AAGVIQSPRHLIKEKRETATLKCYPIPRHDTVYWYQQGPGQDPQFLISFYEKMQSDKGSIPDRFSAQQFSDYHSELNMSSLELGDSALYFCASSFAALAGVRDTQYFGPGTRLTVL.

This clone has more than one count but fewer than ten. The chain combines TRBV23-1 with TRBJ2-5; D is unresolved. TRBV23-1 is an ORF; its function is uncertain. Trimming removed 0 bases from V and 3 bases from J, with 8 bases in between. This CDR3 is 14 amino acids long. The CDR3 nucleotides are TGCGCCAGCAGTCAATCGAACCAAAAAGAGACCCAGTACTTC. As protein: CASSQSNQKETQYF.

This clone was detected a few times. The V call is TRBV29-1, the J call TRBJ2-7; 7 bases line up with TRBD2. Per the germline V gene, CDR1 is SQVTM and CDR2 is ANQGSEA. V gave up 7 bases and J gave up 4 bases; unmatched junction bases: 13. This CDR3 is built from 14 residues. The CDR3 reads CSANGPGGSYEQYF. CDR3 sequence (DNA): TGCAGCGCAAACGGGCCCGGGGGGTCGTACGAGCAGTACTTC.

CDR3 in DNA: TGTGCCATCGGGACTAGCGGGACCCAAGAGACCCAGTACTTC. This translates into CAIGTSGTQETQYF. This chain joins TRBV10-3 and TRBJ2-5, with 13 bases fitting TRBD2. Germline V lookup: CDR1 ENHRY, CDR2 SYGVKD. The CDR3 spans 14 residues. Unmatched junction bases numbered 1, after V lost 8 bases and J lost 1 base.

The CDR3 region is CASSTDYYGYTF. The CDR3 DNA follows: TGCGCCAGCAGCACAGACTACTATGGCTACACCTTC. V gene TRBV5-1 combines with J gene TRBJ1-2; no firm D call. V was pared by 4 bases and J by 3 bases, with 7 bases between. The CDR3 covers 12 residues. Germline CDR1 is SGHRS and CDR2 is YFSETQ. Filled out from reference TRBV5-1 and TRBJ1-2, the complete variable domain reads KAGVTQTPRYLIKTRGQQVTLSCSPISGHRSVSWYQQTPGQGLQFLFEYFSETQRNKGNFPGRFSGRQFSNSRSEMNVSTLELGDSALYLCASSTDYYGYTFGSGTRLTVV.

The chain employs TRBV6-1 and TRBJ2-1, with 8 bases identical to TRBD1. V lost 4 bases and J lost 8; bases outside the gene matches: 10. CDR3 length equals 15 residues. The germline V gene encodes CDR1 MNHNS and CDR2 SASEGT. CDR3 protein: CASSARQGKYDEQFF. CDR3 nucleotide sequence: TGTGCCAGCAGTGCCCGACAGGGGAAATACGATGAGCAGTTCTTC.

The V and J genes are TRBV9 and TRBJ2-1; a possible D gene is TRBD1 (6 bases). Per germline, CDR1 SGDLS and CDR2 YYNGEE. This CDR3 has 16 amino acids. V was pared by 0 bases and J by 7 bases, with 17 bases between. In DNA form, the CDR3 reads TGTGCCAGCAGCGTAGGCGGGCAGGGGTTTGTGAATGAGCAGTTCTTC. Translating it yields CASSVGGQGFVNEQFF.

CDR3 residues: CASSSTLQSYEQYF. The DNA for the CDR3 is TGTGCCAGCAGCTCCACTTTACAGAGCTACGAGCAGTACTTC. The genes are TRBV5-6 and TRBJ2-7; D not resolved. The CDR3 length is 14 residues. Germline values: CDR1 SGHDT, CDR2 YYEEEE. The V end lost 3 bases, the J end lost 3 bases, and 13 bases lay between the germline ends.

The V gene is TRBV5-1, the J gene TRBJ2-1; a weak D match, TRBD1 (6 bases). This CDR3 spans 15 amino acids. The V and J ends lost 0 bases and 2 bases respectively, with 9 bases between them. Per the germline V gene, CDR1 is SGHRS and CDR2 is YFSETQ. The CDR3 region has the DNA TGCGCCAGCAGCTTGGAATGGGGGCCCTACAATGAGCAGTTCTTC. As protein: CASSLEWGPYNEQFF.

The rearrangement uses TRBV7-6 and TRBJ1-5, with D possibly matching TRBD1 (5 bases). There are 13 residues in the CDR3. In germline, CDR1 is SGHVS, CDR2 FNYEAQ. V lost 4 bases, J lost 4 bases, and 8 bases lay in between. CDR3 nucleotides: TGTGCCAGCAGCTCCCAGGGAAATCAGCCCCAGCATTTT. As protein: CASSSQGNQPQHF. The entire variable domain, with the rest obtained from reference TRBV7-6 and TRBJ1-5, is as follows: GAGVSQSPRYKVTKRGQDVALRCDPISGHVSLYWYRQALGQGPEFLTYFNYEAQQDKSGLPNDRFSAERPEGSISTLTIQRTEQRDSAMYRCASSSQGNQPQHFGDGTRLSIL.

This chain connects TRBV6-5 to TRBJ1-2, with 9 bases fitting TRBD1. CDR3 length: 15 amino acids. The V segment lost 0 bases and the J segment 7 bases; nucleotides outside the gene matches: 6. Germline loops: CDR1 MNHEY, CDR2 SVGAGI. The CDR3 DNA reads as TGTGCCAGCAGTTACTCGACAGGGGGTCTAGGTGGCTACACCTTC. This codes for CASSYSTGGLGGYTF.

The rearrangement joins TRBV4-1 to TRBJ1-2, with 9 bases aligning to TRBD1. Germline loops: CDR1 MGHRA, CDR2 YSYEKL. CDR3 length equals 15 residues. Unmatched junction bases numbered 8, after V lost 5 bases and J lost 4 bases. Here the CDR3 reads CASSRTGQGFYGYTF. DNA for the CDR3: TGCGCCAGCAGCAGGACCGGACAGGGGTTCTATGGCTACACCTTC.

The V call is TRBV30, the J call TRBJ2-1; D possibly corresponds to TRBD1 (5 bases). The length of the CDR3 is 14 residues. The V and J ends lost 2 bases and 3 bases respectively, with 11 bases between them. Germline lookup yields CDR1 GTSNPN and CDR2 SVGIG (reference sequence). In DNA form, the CDR3 reads TGTGCCTGGAGTTCAGGGTCATACTACAATGAGCAGTTCTTC. This gives the protein CAWSSGSYYNEQFF.

The chain combines TRBV28 with TRBJ1-2; TRBD1 is a possible D gene (5 bases). V lost 5 bases and J lost 6, with 10 bases in between. Germline V gene sequence: CDR1 MDHEN, CDR2 SYDVKM. The length of the CDR3 is 12 residues. In nucleotides, the CDR3 is TGTGCCAGCAGTGGGGGGACCAATGGCTACACCTTC. It is translated as CASSGGTNGYTF.

V and J are TRBV30 and TRBJ2-5; D unclear. CDR1 is GTSNPN, CDR2 SVGIG, per germline (reference sequence). This CDR3 comprises 14 residues. V was cut by 3 bases and J by 2 bases, with 13 bases left in between. CDR3 residues: CAWRVLNSQETQYF. The CDR3 DNA is TGTGCCTGGAGAGTACTTAACAGTCAAGAGACCCAGTACTTC.

V and J are TRBV7-6 and TRBJ1-2, with D uncertain. The V end lost 3 bases, the J end lost 4 bases, and 12 bases lay between the germline ends. The CDR3 runs to 14 residues. Germline loops: CDR1 SGHVS, CDR2 FNYEAQ. Here the CDR3 DNA reads TGTGCCAGCAGCTTCGGGTATCCCGGCTATGGCTACACCTTC. This gives the protein CASSFGYPGYGYTF. Together with reference TRBV7-6 and TRBJ1-2, the CDR3 gives the full variable domain: GAGVSQSPRYKVTKRGQDVALRCDPISGHVSLYWYRQALGQGPEFLTYFNYEAQQDKSGLPNDRFSAERPEGSISTLTIQRTEQRDSAMYRCASSFGYPGYGYTFGSGTRLTVV.

The V call is TRBV4-1, the J call TRBJ2-3; TRBD2 aligns across 11 bases. The germline gives CDR1 MGHRA, CDR2 YSYEKL. This CDR3 has 15 amino acids. The V and J ends lost 2 bases and 3 bases, in that order; junction bases with no gene match: 1. DNA of the CDR3: TGCGCCAGCAGCCAACCTAGCGGGGGGACAGATACGCAGTATTTT. Protein product: CASSQPSGGTDTQYF.

This clone was seen only a few times. V usage is TRBV19 and J usage is TRBJ1-2, with 8 positions matching TRBD1. Germline trimming cut 3 bases from V and 8 bases from J; bases unmatched to any gene: 14. The germline V gene encodes CDR1 LNHDA and CDR2 SQIVND (reference sequence). This CDR3 region has 16 residues. The CDR3 DNA sequence: TGTGCCAGTAGTATTACCGGACAGGGCCCGATTCGGGGCTACACCTTC. This encodes CASSITGQGPIRGYTF.

This rearrangement joins TRBV27 to TRBJ1-6; D is undetermined. Trimming took 7 bases from V and 9 from J, leaving 19 bases between them. Germline values: CDR1 MNHEY, CDR2 SMNVEV (reference sequence). CDR3 size: 15 residues. The CDR3 reads CASNHRGTRSSPLHF. DNA of the CDR3: TGTGCCAGCAATCATCGGGGAACCAGGAGTTCACCCCTCCACTTT.

V and J are TRBV30 and TRBJ1-2; TRBD1 is a possible D gene (5 bases). Germline values: CDR1 GTSNPN, CDR2 SVGIG (reference sequence). The ends were cut back, 0 bases at V and 1 base at J, with 6 bases in the middle. The CDR3 covers 13 residues. The DNA of the CDR3 is TGTGCCTGGAGTGTGGACAATAACTATGGCTACACCTTC. Its translation is CAWSVDNNYGYTF.

This clone occurred a few times. This chain uses TRBV25-1 with TRBJ2-5; TRBD1 is a possible D gene (6 bases). Germline V gene lookup returns CDR1 MGHDK and CDR2 SYGVNS. The CDR3 has 12 residues. The V and J ends lost 6 bases and 7 bases respectively, with 12 bases between them. The CDR3 sequence is CASRGALGTQYF. The DNA for the CDR3 is TGTGCCAGCAGGGGGGCGTTAGGGACCCAGTACTTC.

This chain connects TRBV21-1 to TRBJ1-2. TRBV21-1 is listed as a pseudogene. The CDR3 spans 10 residues. CDR3 nucleotide sequence: TGTGCCAGCAGCCTCTATGGCTACACCTTC. Its translation is CASSLYGYTF.

This clone has more than one count but fewer than ten. The rearrangement uses TRBV5-1 and TRBJ2-4, with TRBD2 identical over 7 bases. This CDR3 region has 15 residues. Germline trimming cut 3 bases from V and 6 bases from J; bases unmatched to any gene: 9. The germline gives CDR1 SGHRS, CDR2 YFSETQ. The CDR3 DNA is TGCGCCAGCAGCTCCCCCACGGGGGAGGGAAACATTCAGTACTTC. This translates into CASSSPTGEGNIQYF.

This rearrangement joins TRBV7-6 to TRBJ1-1; D not certain. Germline lookup yields CDR1 SGHVS and CDR2 FNYEAQ. The CDR3 contains 15 residues. V gave up 5 bases and J gave up 1 base, with 14 bases separating them. This CDR3 reads CASSPAGIGNTEAFF. The CDR3 DNA reads as TGTGCCAGCAGCCCAGCGGGTATTGGGAACACTGAAGCTTTCTTT.

The chain employs TRBV30 and TRBJ2-3; TRBD1 agrees at 8 bases. The trim removed 5 bases at V and 3 bases at J, leaving 4 bases unmatched. Germline values: CDR1 GTSNPN, CDR2 SVGIG (reference sequence). The length of the CDR3 is 13 residues. The chain's CDR3 is CAWDRGPTDTQYF. CDR3 DNA: TGTGCCTGGGACAGGGGTCCGACAGATACGCAGTATTTT.

The chain joins TRBV2 to TRBJ1-1; D is unresolved. Germline CDR1 is SNHLY and CDR2 is FYNNEI. Trimming left V 8 bases short and J 10 bases short, with 17 bases between. CDR3 size: 12 residues. The CDR3 sequence is CASGVGSKGAFF. DNA for the CDR3: TGTGCCAGCGGTGTGGGCAGCAAGGGAGCTTTCTTT.

The chain carries TRBV6-6 and TRBJ2-3; weak D call: TRBD2 (7 bases). V lost 7 bases and J lost 6, with 20 bases in between. Germline V gene sequence: CDR1 MNHNY, CDR2 SVGAGI (reference sequence). The CDR3 extends over 15 amino acids. CDR3 sequence reads: CASTDLEGGRDTQYF. Here the CDR3 DNA reads TGTGCCAGCACCGATCTGGAGGGGGGGAGGGATACGCAGTATTTT.

This rearrangement joins TRBV10-3 to TRBJ1-1; 7 positions agree with TRBD1. Germline CDR1 ENHRY, CDR2 SYGVKD. The CDR3 has 13 amino acids. CDR3 in DNA: TGTGCGGCGGTTGACAGGGAGGCCACTGAAGCTTTCTTT. Translation: CAAVDREATEAFF.

The V and J genes are TRBV6-5 and TRBJ2-5, with D unresolved. Germline V gene sequence: CDR1 MNHEY, CDR2 SVGAGI. Trimming took off 2 bases at V and 7 bases at J, with 5 bases between the two ends. This CDR3 has 11 amino acids. CDR3 amino acids: CASSYGATQYF. The DNA for the CDR3 is TGTGCCAGCAGTTACGGTGCGACCCAGTACTTC.

In this sample, this clone turned up a few times. V usage is TRBV29-1 and J usage is TRBJ2-5, with 13 bases aligning to TRBD2. V was clipped by 5 bases and J by 1 base; unmatched bases: 4. The CDR3 sequence is 15 residues long. Germline V lookup: CDR1 SQVTM, CDR2 ANQGSEA. CDR3 sequence (DNA): TGCAGCGTTCAACGACTAGCGGGGGGCCAAGAGACCCAGTACTTC. It encodes CSVQRLAGGQETQYF.